The subject of this entry is one TCR beta chain. Its cognate antigen is unknown. The data are from a study of T cell responses to AZD1222 COVID-19 vaccine. The study's findings and limits: Spike-specific TCR breadth and depth went up after people got two AZD1222 doses. Among the donors, most were white British and more were female, and clonal diversity was possibly underestimated. Per reports, nearly half of all spike-specific TCRs target regions that are unmutated in variants.

Sequenced by immunoSEQ multiplex PCR; TCRdb stores in-frame clones only, minus some. The sample features 150,000 or so clones, with approximately 2% in its top ten. The CDR3 is made up of 14 amino acids. V was shortened by 1 base and J by 8 bases, with 12 bases between the two germline ends. Per the germline V gene, CDR1 is SGHAT and CDR2 is FQNNGV. The clonotype was recovered from an adult in good health. This sequence joins TRBV11-2 and TRBJ2-1; D might be TRBD2 (6 bases). Specimen: peripheral blood. This chain's CDR3 is CASSLGWEVDEQFF. DNA for the CDR3: TGTGCCAGCAGCTTAGGCTGGGAGGTCGATGAGCAGTTCTTC.